Below, one T cell receptor (beta chain) is given with its context. These data come from a study of OX40 agonist ivuxolimab in advanced cancers. TCRdb's copy holds only in-frame clones and misses some; the assay was immunoSEQ multiplex PCR. The sample shows around 80,000 clones, approximately 80% of them seen only once. The sequence came from an adult with an advanced solid tumor such as melanoma, head and neck, liver or kidney cancer. The sequencing used CD4+ or CD8+ T cells sorted from blood, collected in a trial of the OX40 agonist ivuxolimab.

CDR3 residues: CASSILPNQETQYF. In nucleotides, the CDR3 is TGTGCCAGCTCTATCCTCCCGAACCAAGAGACCCAGTACTTC. The V call is TRBV18, the J call TRBJ2-5; D remains ambiguous. Trimming removed 6 bases at V and 0 bases at J, with 11 bases between. Germline CDR1 and CDR2: KGHSH and LQKENI. There are 14 residues in the CDR3.